These 15 T cell receptor beta chains were sequenced from one sample in a study of spatial heterogeneity in lung cancer. TCRdb re-called the 5' RACE reads through MiXCR, storing one row per CDR3 protein. The sample has over 900 distinct CDR3 sequences, 70% seen once; the top ten hold approximately 7%. Noted time point: sample taken at primary tumor resection. Unsorted whole RNA from tumor, nontumor lung or frozen PBMC underwent sequencing. The sequencing used PBMCs, collected at surgery. These receptors all come from a male donor with early-stage non-small cell lung cancer.

Of note for this clonotype: For a library built for alpha chains, this beta chain is a stray read; little rests on its size. The chain couples TRBV20-1 to TRBJ2-3; D might be TRBD2 (6 bases). Trimming took 5 bases from V and 9 from J, leaving 12 bases between them. Germline CDR1 is DFQATT and CDR2 is SNEGSKA (reference sequence). The CDR3 has 11 amino acids. The CDR3 nucleotides read TGCAGTGCTGTCGCGGGATTGACGCAGTATTTT. Protein product: CSAVAGLTQYF.

Turning to this clonotype: This beta chain slipped into a library made for alpha chains as a stray read, so its size is not meaningful. V and J are TRBV2 and TRBJ2-7; 7 bases fit TRBD2. CDR3 length equals 14 residues. Germline V gene sequence: CDR1 SNHLY, CDR2 FYNNEI. The J segment lost 3 bases and the V segment lost 3 bases, leaving 5 bases of the junction unmatched. The CDR3 coding sequence is TGTGCCAGCAGTGACTTAGCGGGTAACTACGAGCAGTACTTC. Its translation: CASSDLAGNYEQYF. The whole variable domain, filled in from reference TRBV2 and TRBJ2-7, reads EPEVTQTPSHQVTQMGQEVILRCVPISNHLYFYWYRQILGQKVEFLVSFYNNEISEKSEIFDDQFSVERPDGSNFTLKIRSTKLEDSAMYFCASSDLAGNYEQYFGPGTRLTVT.

In the case of this clonotype: This beta chain is a stray sequence in a library constructed for alpha chains; its clone size is not meaningful. The chain links TRBV29-1 to TRBJ2-7, with 7 bases aligning to TRBD2. CDR3 length: 13 residues. The ends lost 2 bases at V and 5 bases at J; junction bases unmatched: 6. Germline-derived CDR1 and CDR2 are SQVTM and ANQGSEA. The CDR3: CSVEPREGDEQYF. CDR3 sequence (DNA): TGCAGCGTTGAACCCAGGGAGGGCGACGAGCAGTACTTC.

In the case of this clonotype: With the library built for alpha chains, this beta chain is off target and its frequency is not meaningful. The CDR3 DNA reads TGTGCCATCAGTGAGTCGAACGTCCTGACTTTC. This encodes CAISESNVLTF. The J gene is TRBJ2-6, the V gene TRBV10-3; D is ambiguous. V lost 0 bases, J lost 10 bases, and 1 base lay in between. Germline V lookup: CDR1 ENHRY, CDR2 SYGVKD. The CDR3 has 11 amino acids.

To note about this clonotype: Since it is a stray read in a library aimed at alpha chains, this beta chain has a size that is not meaningful. This chain uses TRBV28 with TRBJ2-2; no clear D gene. Between the trimmed V and J ends, which lost 7 bases and 2 bases, there was a span of 11 bases. The CDR3 has 14 residues. CDR1 MDHEN and CDR2 SYDVKM come from the germline V gene. CDR3 protein: CASKPAGNTGELFF. CDR3 sequence (DNA): TGTGCCAGCAAACCGGCAGGAAACACCGGGGAGCTGTTTTTT.

This clonotype was found once. The size of this beta chain means little, since it is a stray read in a library made for alpha chains. The V gene is TRBV7-3, the J gene TRBJ2-3; 8 nucleotides match TRBD2. CDR1 is SGHTA, CDR2 FQGTGA, per germline. The CDR3 is 15 amino acids. V shed 1 base, J shed 6 bases, and the junction held 6 bases outside the gene matches. In DNA form, the CDR3 reads TGTGCCAGCAGCTTAAATAGCGGGGTCGGTGATACGCAGTATTTT. This encodes CASSLNSGVGDTQYF.

Remarks on this clonotype: This beta chain was picked up by a library intended for alpha chains and is off target, so its count carries little meaning. This chain connects TRBV4-2 to TRBJ2-1; D is unclear. Germline values: CDR1 LGHNA, CDR2 YNFKEQ. CDR3 length: 11 amino acids. V was pared by 1 base and J by 8 bases, with 3 bases between. The CDR3 DNA sequence: TGTGCCAGCAGCCAAGTGGATGAGCAGTTCTTC. Its protein product is CASSQVDEQFF.

Notes on this clonotype: No DNA is shown, since the ends of the CDR3 on it are uncertain; the CDR3 is the one TCRdb lists. This beta chain is an off-target read within a library intended for alpha chains, so its frequency means little. This chain connects TRBV6-5 to TRBJ1-1. The CDR3 has 14 residues if both end residues are counted. Germline CDR1 MNHEY, CDR2 SVGAGI. CDR3 region: CASSSSFLNTEAFF.

Of note for this clonotype: As an off-target read in a library built for alpha chains, this beta chain has a frequency of little significance. The V and J genes are TRBV29-1 and TRBJ2-3; no reliable D call. This CDR3 contains 11 residues. V lost 2 bases, J lost 5 bases, and 5 bases lay in between. Germline CDR1 and CDR2: SQVTM and ANQGSEA. The CDR3 nucleotides are TGCAGCGTTGAAATTCGAGATACGCAGTATTTT. Amino acid sequence: CSVEIRDTQYF.

This clonotype turned up a few times. Being off target in a library aimed at alpha chains, this beta chain has a size of little meaning. V and J are TRBV20-1 and TRBJ2-4, with D uncertain. The germline V gene has CDR1 DFQATT and CDR2 SNEGSKA (reference sequence). The CDR3 sequence is 14 residues long. V lost 2 bases, J lost 9 bases, and 17 bases lay in between. The CDR3 nucleotides are TGCAGTGCTAGACTGACCGGAGATGCAGGCATTCAGTACTTC. Protein product: CSARLTGDAGIQYF.

For this clonotype: Little can be read into the size of this beta chain, an off-target read in a library designed for alpha chains. This sequence joins TRBV7-9 and TRBJ2-7; weak D call: TRBD2 (5 bases). CDR3 length: 14 amino acids. The V end lost 5 bases, the J end lost 0 bases, and 11 bases lay between the germline ends. CDR1 and CDR2 from the germline V gene are SEHNR and FQNEAQ (reference sequence). The CDR3 loop is CASSPRRSSYEQYF. The CDR3 DNA is TGTGCCAGCAGCCCGAGGAGGAGCTCCTACGAGCAGTACTTC.

Concerning this clonotype: A library prepared for alpha chains yielded this beta chain as an off-target read; its size is of little meaning. The CDR3 loop reads CASSFVGSRGPPGEQYF. DNA for the CDR3: TGTGCCAGCAGCTTTGTAGGCAGCCGGGGACCGCCGGGGGAGCAGTACTTC. The chain employs TRBV11-1 and TRBJ2-7; D may match TRBD1 or TRBD2 (5 bases each). CDR3 length: 17 amino acids. Trimming pared 3 bases from V and 7 bases from J, leaving 25 bases between. The V gene's germline CDR1 is SGHAT and CDR2 FQDESV (reference sequence).

Concerning this clonotype: This beta chain is an unintended read in a library built for alpha chains; its size means little. The chain links TRBV20-1 to TRBJ2-7; D is unresolved. Per the germline V gene, CDR1 is DFQATT and CDR2 is SNEGSKA (reference sequence). Trimming removed 4 bases from V and 2 bases from J, with 12 bases in between. The CDR3 runs 13 residues. The CDR3 here is CSAKTTTTYEQYF. The CDR3, as DNA: TGCAGTGCTAAGACGACAACCACCTACGAGCAGTACTTC.

The sample holds a few counts of this clonotype. The library was designed around alpha chains, so this beta chain is a stray read whose abundance carries little weight. This rearrangement joins TRBV6-6 to TRBJ2-5; the match to TRBD1 covers 7 bases. Germline V gene lookup returns CDR1 MNHNY and CDR2 SVGAGI (reference sequence). This CDR3 is 15 amino acids long. V dropped 2 bases and J dropped 2; count of bases not matched to a gene: 5. CDR3 loop: CASSYTTGPQETQYF. CDR3 sequence (DNA): TGTGCCAGCAGTTACACGACAGGGCCTCAAGAGACCCAGTACTTC.

Worth noting for this clonotype: This beta chain lies outside the target of a library built for alpha chains; its clone size means little. The gene calls are TRBV20-1 and TRBJ2-3; 9 positions match TRBD1. CDR3 length: 15 amino acids. Germline CDR1 and CDR2: DFQATT and SNEGSKA (reference sequence). V was clipped by 3 bases and J by 4 bases; unmatched bases: 8. CDR3 sequence: CSASPGQGIADTQYF. The CDR3 DNA reads as TGCAGTGCTAGTCCGGGACAGGGCATCGCAGATACGCAGTATTTT.